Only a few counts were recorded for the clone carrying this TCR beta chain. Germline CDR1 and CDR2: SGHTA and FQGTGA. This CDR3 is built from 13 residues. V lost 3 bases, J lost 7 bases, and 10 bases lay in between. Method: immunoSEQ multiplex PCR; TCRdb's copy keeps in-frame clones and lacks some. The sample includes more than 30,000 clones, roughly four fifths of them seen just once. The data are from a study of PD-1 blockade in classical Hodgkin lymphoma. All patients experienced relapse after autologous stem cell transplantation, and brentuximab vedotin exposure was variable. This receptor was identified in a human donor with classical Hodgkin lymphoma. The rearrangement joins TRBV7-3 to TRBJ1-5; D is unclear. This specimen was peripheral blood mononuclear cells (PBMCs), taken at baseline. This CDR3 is CASSFDGNQPQHF. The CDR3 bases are TGTGCCAGCAGCTTTGACGGGAACCAGCCCCAGCATTTT.